This T cell receptor (beta chain) emerged from a study of beta chain features in type 1 diabetes. The wider study: Similarity in age, gender and cell yields was seen between patients and healthy donors.

General study results and limits: PCR might favor shorter templates, but any such skew would affect patients and controls equally. Patients with type 1 diabetes carried fewer insertions and had more deletions at their VDJ junctions.

This CDR3 has 15 residues. V was clipped by 1 base and J by 1 base, with 5 bases between them. Looked up from germline, CDR1 is LGHNA and CDR2 is YNFKEQ. Notes on this clone: No antigen is known for it.

Expressed TCRB transcripts were sequenced because the entire RNA isolate underwent reverse transcription. Profiling relied on immunoSEQ multiplex PCR, and the TCRdb table lists in-frame clones only, not all of them. Among almost 350,000 clones, around 7.6% were seen once, and the ten largest hold 0.44%. Sequenced sample: central memory CD4+ T cells from blood. This rearrangement joins TRBV4-2 to TRBJ2-6; no reliable D call. The TCR sequence derives from a woman between 18 and 29 years old in good health. CDR3 loop: CASSQVGSGANVLTF. DNA of the CDR3: TGTGCCAGCAGCCAAGTAGGGTCTGGGGCCAACGTCCTGACTTTC.